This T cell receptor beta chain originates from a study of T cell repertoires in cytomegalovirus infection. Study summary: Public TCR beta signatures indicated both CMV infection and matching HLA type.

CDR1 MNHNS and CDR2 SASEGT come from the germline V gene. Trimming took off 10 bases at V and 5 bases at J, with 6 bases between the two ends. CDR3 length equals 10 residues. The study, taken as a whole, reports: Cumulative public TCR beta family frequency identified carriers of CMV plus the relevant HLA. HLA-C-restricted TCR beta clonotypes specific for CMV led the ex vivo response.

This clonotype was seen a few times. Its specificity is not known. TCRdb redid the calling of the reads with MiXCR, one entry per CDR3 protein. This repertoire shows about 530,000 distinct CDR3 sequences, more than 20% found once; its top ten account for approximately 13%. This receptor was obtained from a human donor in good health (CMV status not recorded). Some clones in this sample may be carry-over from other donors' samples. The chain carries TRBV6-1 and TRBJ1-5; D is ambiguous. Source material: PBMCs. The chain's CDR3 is CATGYQPQHF. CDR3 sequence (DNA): TGTGCCACCGGGTATCAGCCCCAGCATTTT.